Below, 2 T cell receptor beta chains from the same sample are listed, as sequenced in a study of cytomegalovirus exposure and HLA in healthy donors. The table came from immunoSEQ multiplex PCR; TCRdb's copy has only in-frame clones and leaves some out. This table holds 150,000 to 250,000 clones, 80% to 90% found once. The sequenced material came from PBMCs. The receptor set was obtained from a woman under 40 in good health and CMV-seropositive.

The CDR3 coding sequence is TGTGCCAGCAGCAGGGGGAAAATCCAGGGCTACACCTTC. It codes for CASSRGKIQGYTF. The chain joins TRBV2 to TRBJ1-2, with TRBD1 matching over 7 bases. Looked up from germline, CDR1 is SNHLY and CDR2 is FYNNEI. The CDR3 has 13 residues. V trimming: 6 bases; J trimming: 8 bases; junction bases outside the gene matches: 9.

The gene calls are TRBV11-3 and TRBJ2-1; D gene ambiguous. The ends were cut back, 3 bases at V and 3 bases at J, with 12 bases in the middle. CDR1 and CDR2 (germline): SGHNT, YENEEA. The CDR3 runs 15 residues. The CDR3 spells CASSFGRAIYNEQFF. The CDR3 coding sequence is TGTGCCAGCAGCTTTGGGCGTGCCATCTACAATGAGCAGTTCTTC.